A selection of T cell receptor beta chains follows, all from one sample in a study of T cells expressing NK-cell markers. TCRdb reprocessed the 5' RACE reads, with one entry per CDR3 protein and no DNA. Listed are around 260,000 distinct CDR3 sequences; roughly 4.2% falls within the top ten. The source material was blood T cells: a sorted CD56 or NKG2C T cell subset, CD4+ or CD8+ T cells, or bulk PBMC T cells (not recorded which). These receptor sequences come from a woman between 18 and 70 years old in good health. The CDR3 runs from the conserved cysteine through the conserved F or W. Each record gives: J gene, V gene, CDR3 protein.

>TRBJ2-1|TRBV7-8
CASSLVGQGAYNEQFF
>TRBJ2-1|TRBV30
CAWSFSTGEQFF
>TRBJ1-6|TRBV5-6
CASSPERARSSPLHF
>TRBJ2-5|TRBV15
CATSSGTGRLRETQYF
>TRBJ2-1|TRBV29-1
CSVDNPSGHNEQFF
>TRBJ2-3|TRBV4-2
CASSQTSNRGTDTQYF
>TRBJ2-3|TRBV6-2/TRBV6-3
CASSYAGGHTDTQYF
>TRBJ2-5|TRBV5-1
CASSFSASGSETQYF
>TRBJ2-1|TRBV7-2
CASKLAGREQFF
>TRBJ2-5|TRBV7-2
CASRSWGAVQETQYF
>TRBJ1-1|TRBV18
CASSPPDRVLAKTEAFF
>TRBJ1-2|TRBV6-5
CASSYAGLLGYTF
>TRBJ2-6|TRBV4-3
CASSQDGVQQSSGANVLTF
>TRBJ2-1|TRBV18
CASSQGTSGSSYEQFF
>TRBJ1-3|TRBV11-2
CASSLGPYSGNTIYF
>TRBJ2-1|TRBV7-2
CASSLGQKRNEQFF
>TRBJ1-4|TRBV7-3
CASSAAGGTNEKLFF
>TRBJ1-2|TRBV12-3/TRBV12-4
CASSFNRWYGYTF
>TRBJ2-3|TRBV28
CASSFRQGDTDTQYF
>TRBJ1-1|TRBV6-5
CASSYNVGRGEAFF
>TRBJ2-1|TRBV20-1
CRAGGLSYNEQFF
>TRBJ2-5|TRBV25-1
CASSESTGGIETQYF
>TRBJ2-1|TRBV12-5
CASGSIHRRQVFYNEQFF
>TRBJ2-5|TRBV29-1
CSVDGTVETQYF
>TRBJ2-5|TRBV5-1
CASSLMVAGVGETQYF
>TRBJ2-5|TRBV7-2
CASSLAGGRVETQYF
>TRBJ2-7|TRBV4-2
CASRGLAQTHEQYF